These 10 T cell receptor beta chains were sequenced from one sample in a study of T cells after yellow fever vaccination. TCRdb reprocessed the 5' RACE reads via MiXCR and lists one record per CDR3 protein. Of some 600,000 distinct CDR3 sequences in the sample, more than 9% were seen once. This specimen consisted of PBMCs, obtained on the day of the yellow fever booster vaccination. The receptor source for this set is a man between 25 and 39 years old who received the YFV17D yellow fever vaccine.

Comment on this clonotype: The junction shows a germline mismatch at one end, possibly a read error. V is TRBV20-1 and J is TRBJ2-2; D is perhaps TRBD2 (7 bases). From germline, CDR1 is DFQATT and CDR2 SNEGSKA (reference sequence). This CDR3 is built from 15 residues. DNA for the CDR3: TGCTGTGCTCGGGGGGCGGGGGACGGTGGCGGGGAGCTGTTTTTT. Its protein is CCARGAGDGGGELFF.

The CDR3 spells CASSPLSGGPEQFF. The DNA for the CDR3 is TGTGCCAGCAGTCCACTTTCCGGGGGCCCTGAGCAGTTCTTC. The genes are TRBV12-3 or TRBV12-4 and TRBJ2-1; perhaps D is TRBD1 or TRBD2 (6 bases each). Trimming stripped 5 bases from V and 9 bases from J, with 17 bases between. The CDR3 loop spans 14 amino acids.

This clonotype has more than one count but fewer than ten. The chain's CDR3 is CASSQAERPIDTQYF. In DNA, the CDR3 is TGCGCCAGCAGCCAAGCCGAGCGACCGATTGATACGCAGTATTTT. V and J are TRBV4-3 and TRBJ2-3; no clear D gene. CDR1 and CDR2 (germline): LGHNA, YSLEER. V was shortened by 1 base and J by 6 bases, with 14 bases between the two germline ends. The length of the CDR3 is 15 residues.

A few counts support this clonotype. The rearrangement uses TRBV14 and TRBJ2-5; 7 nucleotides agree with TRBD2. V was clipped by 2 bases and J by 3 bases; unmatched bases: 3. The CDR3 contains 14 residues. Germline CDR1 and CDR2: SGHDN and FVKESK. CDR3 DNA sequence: TGTGCCAGCAGCCAATCTGCGGGAGAAGAGACCCAGTACTTC. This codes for CASSQSAGEETQYF. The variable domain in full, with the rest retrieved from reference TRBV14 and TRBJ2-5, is EAGVTQFPSHSVIEKGQTVTLRCDPISGHDNLYWYRRVMGKEIKFLLHFVKESKQDESGMPNNRFLAERTGGTYSTLKVQPAELEDSGVYFCASSQSAGEETQYFGPGTRLLVL.

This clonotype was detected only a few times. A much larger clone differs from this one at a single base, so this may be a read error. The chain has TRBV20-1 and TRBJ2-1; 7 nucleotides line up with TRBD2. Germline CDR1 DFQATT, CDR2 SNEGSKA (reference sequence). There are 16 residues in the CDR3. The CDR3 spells CCARDLAGASYNEQFF. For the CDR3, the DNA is TGCTGTGCTAGAGATCTGGCGGGAGCCTCCTACAATGAGCAGTTCTTC.

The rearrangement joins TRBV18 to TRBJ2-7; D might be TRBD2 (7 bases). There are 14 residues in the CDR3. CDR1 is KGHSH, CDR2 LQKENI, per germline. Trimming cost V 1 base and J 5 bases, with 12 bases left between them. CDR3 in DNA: TGTGCCAGCTCACCACGGGGGGGGCTGGACGAGCAGTACTTC. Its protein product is CASSPRGGLDEQYF.

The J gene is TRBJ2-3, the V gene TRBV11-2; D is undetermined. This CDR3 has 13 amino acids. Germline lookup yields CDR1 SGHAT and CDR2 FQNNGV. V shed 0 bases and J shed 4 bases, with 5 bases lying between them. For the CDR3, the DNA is TGTGCCAGCAGCTTAGACCTGCCAGATACGCAGTATTTT. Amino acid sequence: CASSLDLPDTQYF.

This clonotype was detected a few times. The CDR3 spells CASSPRTGQENGYTF. Written as DNA, the CDR3 is TGTGCCAGCTCACCACGGACGGGACAGGAAAACGGCTACACCTTC. V gene TRBV18 combines with J gene TRBJ1-2; TRBD1 aligns across 8 bases. The V and J ends lost 1 base and 8 bases, in that order; junction bases with no gene match: 9. This CDR3 has 15 amino acids. Per germline, CDR1 KGHSH and CDR2 LQKENI.

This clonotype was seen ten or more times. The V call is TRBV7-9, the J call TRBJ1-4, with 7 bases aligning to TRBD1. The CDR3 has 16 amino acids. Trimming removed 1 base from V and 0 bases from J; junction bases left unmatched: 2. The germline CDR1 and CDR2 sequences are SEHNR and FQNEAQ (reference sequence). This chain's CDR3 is CASSLGQGATNEKLFF. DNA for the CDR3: TGTGCCAGCAGCTTAGGACAGGGAGCAACTAATGAAAAACTGTTTTTT.

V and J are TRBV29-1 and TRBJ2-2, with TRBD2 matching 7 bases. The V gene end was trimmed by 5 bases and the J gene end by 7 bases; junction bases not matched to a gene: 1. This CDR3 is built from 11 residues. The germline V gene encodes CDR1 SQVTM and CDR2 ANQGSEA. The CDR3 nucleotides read TGCAGCGTTCGGGGGGACGGGGAGCTGTTTTTT. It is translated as CSVRGDGELFF.